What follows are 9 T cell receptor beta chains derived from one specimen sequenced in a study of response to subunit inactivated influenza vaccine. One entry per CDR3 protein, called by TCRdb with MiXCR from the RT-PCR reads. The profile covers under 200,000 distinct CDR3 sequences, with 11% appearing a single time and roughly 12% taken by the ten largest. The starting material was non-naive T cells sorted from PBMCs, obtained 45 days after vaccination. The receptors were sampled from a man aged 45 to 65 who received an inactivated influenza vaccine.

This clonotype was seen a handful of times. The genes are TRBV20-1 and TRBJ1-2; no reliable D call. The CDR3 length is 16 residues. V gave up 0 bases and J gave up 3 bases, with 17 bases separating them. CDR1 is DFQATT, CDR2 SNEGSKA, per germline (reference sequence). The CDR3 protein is CSARDAMTTRDYGYTF. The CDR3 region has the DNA TGCAGTGCTAGAGATGCGATGACAACAAGGGACTATGGCTACACCTTC.

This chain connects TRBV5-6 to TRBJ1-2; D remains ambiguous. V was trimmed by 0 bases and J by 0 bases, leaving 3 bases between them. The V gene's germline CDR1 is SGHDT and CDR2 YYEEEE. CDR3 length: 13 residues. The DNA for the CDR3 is TGTGCCAGCAGCTTGGCTACTAACTATGGCTACACCTTC. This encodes CASSLATNYGYTF.

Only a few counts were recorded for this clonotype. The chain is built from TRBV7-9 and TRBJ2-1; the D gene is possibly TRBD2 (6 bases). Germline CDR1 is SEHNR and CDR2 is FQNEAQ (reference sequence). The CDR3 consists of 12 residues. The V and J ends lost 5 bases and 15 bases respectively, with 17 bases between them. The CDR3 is CASSPSGTVGFF. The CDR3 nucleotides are TGTGCCAGCAGCCCGAGTGGGACTGTGGGGTTCTTC.

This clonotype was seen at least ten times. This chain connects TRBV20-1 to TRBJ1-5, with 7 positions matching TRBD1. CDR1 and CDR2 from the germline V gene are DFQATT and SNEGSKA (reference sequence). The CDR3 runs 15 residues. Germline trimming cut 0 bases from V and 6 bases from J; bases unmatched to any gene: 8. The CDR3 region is CSAREQGQFFQPQHF. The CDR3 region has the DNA TGCAGTGCTAGAGAACAGGGGCAGTTCTTTCAGCCCCAGCATTTT.

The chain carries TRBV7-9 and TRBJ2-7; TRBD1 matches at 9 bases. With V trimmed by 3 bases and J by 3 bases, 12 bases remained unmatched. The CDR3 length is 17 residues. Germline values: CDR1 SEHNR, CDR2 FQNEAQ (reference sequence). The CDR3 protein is CASSFTTTGGRNYEQYF. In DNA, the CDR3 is TGTGCCAGCAGCTTCACAACGACAGGGGGGCGAAACTACGAGCAGTACTTC.

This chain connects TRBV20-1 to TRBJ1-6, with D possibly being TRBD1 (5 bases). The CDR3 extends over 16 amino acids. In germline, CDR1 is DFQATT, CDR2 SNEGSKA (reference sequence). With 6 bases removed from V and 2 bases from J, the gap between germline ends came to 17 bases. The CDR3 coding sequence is TGCAGTGCCAATATAGAGGGGAGCGCCTATAATTCACCCCTCCACTTT. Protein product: CSANIEGSAYNSPLHF.

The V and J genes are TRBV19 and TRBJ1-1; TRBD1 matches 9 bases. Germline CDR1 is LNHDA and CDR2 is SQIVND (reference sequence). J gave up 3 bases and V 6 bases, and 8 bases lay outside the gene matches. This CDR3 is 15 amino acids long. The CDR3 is CASSRTGAVYTEAFF. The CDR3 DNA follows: TGTGCCAGTAGCCGGACAGGGGCTGTGTACACTGAAGCTTTCTTT. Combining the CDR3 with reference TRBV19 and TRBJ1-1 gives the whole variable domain DGGITQSPKYLFRKEGQNVTLSCEQNLNHDAMYWYRQDPGQGLRLIYYSQIVNDFQKGDIAEGYSVSREKKESFPLTVTSAQKNPTAFYLCASSRTGAVYTEAFFGQGTRLTVV.

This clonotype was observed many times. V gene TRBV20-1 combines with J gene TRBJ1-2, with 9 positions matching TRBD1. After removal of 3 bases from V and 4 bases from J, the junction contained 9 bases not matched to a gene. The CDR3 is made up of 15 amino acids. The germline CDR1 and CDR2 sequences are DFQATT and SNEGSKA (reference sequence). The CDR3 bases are TGCAGTGCTAGCTCCCGGGGACAGGGATTCTATGGCTACACCTTC. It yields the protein CSASSRGQGFYGYTF.

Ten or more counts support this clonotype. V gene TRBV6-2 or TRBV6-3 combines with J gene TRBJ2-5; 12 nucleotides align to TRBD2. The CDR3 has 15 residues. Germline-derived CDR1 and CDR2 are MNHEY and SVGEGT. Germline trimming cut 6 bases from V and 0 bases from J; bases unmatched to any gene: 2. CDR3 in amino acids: CASRTSGGYQETQYF. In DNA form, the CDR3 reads TGTGCCAGCAGAACTAGCGGGGGGTACCAAGAGACCCAGTACTTC.